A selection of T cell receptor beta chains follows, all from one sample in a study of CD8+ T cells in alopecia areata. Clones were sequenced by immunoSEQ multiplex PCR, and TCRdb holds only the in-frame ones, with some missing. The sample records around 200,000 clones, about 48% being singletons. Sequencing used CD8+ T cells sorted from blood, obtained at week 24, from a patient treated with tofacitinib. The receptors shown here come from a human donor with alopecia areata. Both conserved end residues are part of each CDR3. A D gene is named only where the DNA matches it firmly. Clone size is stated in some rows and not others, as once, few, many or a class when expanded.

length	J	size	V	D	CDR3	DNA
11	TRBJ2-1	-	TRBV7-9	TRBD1	CASSGQDSAFF	TGTGCCAGCAGCGGACAGGATTCGGCGTTCTTC
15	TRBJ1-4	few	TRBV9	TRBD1	CASSLGQATNEKLFF	TGTGCCAGCAGCTTGGGACAGGCAACTAATGAAAAACTGTTTTTT
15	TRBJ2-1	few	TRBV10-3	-	CAISERQIPYNEQFF	TGTGCCATCAGTGAAAGGCAGATCCCATACAATGAGCAGTTCTTC
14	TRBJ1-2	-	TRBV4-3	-	CASSQDGRGYGYTF	TGCGCCAGCAGCCAAGACGGGAGGGGGTATGGCTACACCTTC
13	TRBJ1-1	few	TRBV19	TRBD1	CASSPGGNAEAFF	TGTGCCAGTAGTCCAGGGGGGAACGCTGAAGCTTTCTTT
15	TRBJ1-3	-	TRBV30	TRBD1	CAWSTSGTDRNTTYF	TGTGCCTGGAGTACATCCGGGACAGACCGAAACACCACATATTTT
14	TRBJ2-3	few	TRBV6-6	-	CASSMTAQTDTQYF	TGTGCCAGCAGCATGACAGCACAAACAGATACGCAGTATTTT
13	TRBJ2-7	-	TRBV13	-	CASSLFSGYEQYF	TGTGCCAGCAGCTTGTTTTCAGGCTACGAGCAGTACTTC
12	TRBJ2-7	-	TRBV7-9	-	CASSKGSYEQYF	TGTGCCAGCAGTAAAGGAAGCTACGAGCAGTACTTC
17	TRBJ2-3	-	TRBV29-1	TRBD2	CSVGGEASGGGTDTQYF	TGCAGCGTTGGCGGAGAGGCTAGCGGGGGGGGCACAGATACGCAGTATTTT
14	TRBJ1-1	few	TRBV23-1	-	CASSHYSENTEAFF	TGCGCCAGCAGTCACTATTCGGAGAACACTGAAGCTTTCTTT
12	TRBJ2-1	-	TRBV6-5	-	CASSPGSGEQFF	TGTGCCAGCAGCCCAGGGTCGGGGGAGCAGTTCTTC
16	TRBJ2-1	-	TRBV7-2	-	CASSLGGGLGYNEQFF	TGTGCCAGCAGCTTAGGTGGGGGGTTGGGCTACAATGAGCAGTTCTTC
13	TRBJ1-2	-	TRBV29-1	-	CSVDNPGDYGYTF	TGCAGCGTTGACAACCCCGGAGACTATGGCTACACCTTC
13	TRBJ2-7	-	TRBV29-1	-	CSVVTATSYEQYF	TGCAGCGTTGTGACAGCAACCTCCTACGAGCAGTACTTC
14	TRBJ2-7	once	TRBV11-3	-	CASSYFLGSYEQYF	TGTGCCAGCAGCTACTTTTTGGGTTCCTACGAGCAGTACTTC
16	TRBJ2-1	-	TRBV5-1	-	CASSLVGGGANGEQFF	TGCGCCAGCAGCTTGGTTGGAGGGGGCGCGAATGGTGAGCAGTTCTTC